The next 28 T cell receptor beta chains were all read from a single sample in a study of blood T cells in healthy people across ages. Through a sample-barcoded 5' primer and a J-beta primer mix, a second PCR was run for roughly 7 to 12 cycles. TCRdb reprocessed the 5' RACE reads with MiXCR, giving one entry per CDR3 protein. The sample comprises over 950,000 distinct CDR3 sequences, 30% to 40% of which are singletons, and around 13% rests with the top ten. Sample: blood. The receptors originated from a man younger than 30 in good health.

Concerning this clonotype: Relative to the germline gene, one junction end is altered; a read error may explain this. V is TRBV5-1 and J is TRBJ2-1, with 11 bases aligning to TRBD1. Germline assignment: CDR1 SGHRS and CDR2 YFSETQ. The CDR3 contains 15 residues. CDR3 coding DNA: TGTGCCAGCAGCCGGGGACAGGGGGCCTACAATGAGCAGTTCTTC. Translated, it gives CASSRGQGAYNEQFF.

V gene TRBV2 combines with J gene TRBJ1-1; possibly TRBD1 for D (5 bases). CDR1 and CDR2 (germline): SNHLY, FYNNEI. Deletions cut 3 bases from V and 4 bases from J, with 15 bases between. The CDR3 length is 15 residues. The CDR3: CASSEEPTVFTEAFF. Here the CDR3 DNA reads TGTGCCAGCAGTGAGGAGCCGACAGTCTTCACTGAAGCTTTCTTT.

The table lists this clonotype with many counts. CDR3 coding DNA: TGTGCCAGCAGCATTCTAGCGGGAGGAGTTAATGAGCAGTTCTTC. Encoded protein: CASSILAGGVNEQFF. The chain employs TRBV4-2 and TRBJ2-1; 11 bases align to TRBD2. V dropped 5 bases and J dropped 7; count of bases not matched to a gene: 7. The CDR3 consists of 15 residues. Germline-derived CDR1 and CDR2 are LGHNA and YNFKEQ.

This clonotype occurred a few times. This chain links TRBV5-1 with TRBJ2-3; TRBD2 is a possible D gene (6 bases). Germline V lookup: CDR1 SGHRS, CDR2 YFSETQ. CDR3 size: 16 residues. V shed 0 bases and J shed 0 bases, with 11 bases lying between them. CDR3 protein: CASSLVDYPSTDTQYF. CDR3 in DNA: TGCGCCAGCAGCTTGGTGGACTACCCTAGCACAGATACGCAGTATTTT.

This clonotype turned up a few times. The chain carries TRBV11-2 and TRBJ2-7; 9 bases are a match to TRBD1. Germline trimming cut 5 bases from V and 9 bases from J; bases unmatched to any gene: 8. The CDR3 covers 13 residues. Germline assignment: CDR1 SGHAT and CDR2 FQNNGV. The CDR3 spells CASSTGGASRQYF. In DNA form, the CDR3 reads TGTGCCAGCAGCACAGGGGGCGCATCCAGGCAGTACTTC. The variable domain in full, with the rest retrieved from reference TRBV11-2 and TRBJ2-7, is EAGVAQSPRYKIIEKRQSVAFWCNPISGHATLYWYQQILGQGPKLLIQFQNNGVVDDSQLPKDRFSAERLKGVDSTLKIQPAKLEDSAVYLCASSTGGASRQYFGPGTRLTVT.

This clonotype was seen repeatedly, ten times or more. V and J are TRBV9 and TRBJ1-2; D not certain. V lost 0 bases and J lost 0, with 9 bases in between. CDR3 size: 15 residues. Germline V CDR1 and CDR2: SGDLS, YYNGEE. CDR3 region: CASSVGGGSNYGYTF. DNA for the CDR3: TGTGCCAGCAGCGTAGGGGGAGGATCTAACTATGGCTACACCTTC.

Worth noting for this clonotype: A read error is possible here, since a much larger clone lies one base away. The chain couples TRBV7-2 to TRBJ1-1; D gene unclear. Trimming cost V 5 bases and J 3 bases, with 13 bases left between them. Germline values: CDR1 SGHTA, CDR2 FQGNSA. This CDR3 has 14 residues. In DNA, the CDR3 is TGTGCCAGCAGCGCTACCGGGGAGGACACTGAAGCTTTCTTT. It translates to CASSATGEDTEAFF.

Remarks on this clonotype: A much more abundant neighbour one base away suggests this may be a read error. The chain employs TRBV5-1 and TRBJ2-3; TRBD2 matches 7 bases. J was trimmed by 4 bases and V by 0 bases; bases with no gene match: 5. The CDR3 loop spans 15 amino acids. Germline V lookup: CDR1 SGHRS, CDR2 YFSETQ. Here the CDR3 reads CASSLVPGRADTQYF. The CDR3 bases are TGCGCCAGCAGCTTGGTTCCGGGGAGGGCAGATACGCAGTATTTT.

This clonotype has just a few counts. The rearrangement links TRBV24-1 to TRBJ2-5; D uncertain. Germline V gene lookup returns CDR1 KGHDR and CDR2 SFDVKD. CDR3 length: 12 residues. V shed 8 bases and J shed 7 bases, with 13 bases lying between them. The CDR3 region has the DNA TGTGCCACCACAAACGACCAGTGGACCCAGTACTTC. Translating it yields CATTNDQWTQYF.

This clonotype was seen at least ten times. The chain carries TRBV5-5 and TRBJ2-3; the D is unclear. Germline CDR1 is SGHKS and CDR2 is YYEKEE (reference sequence). V was pared by 6 bases and J by 3 bases, with 11 bases between. This CDR3 spans 13 amino acids. The CDR3 is CASIPAETDTQYF. CDR3 coding DNA: TGTGCCAGCATACCCGCTGAAACAGATACGCAGTATTTT.

This clonotype was detected only a few times. J is TRBJ1-5 and V is TRBV20-1, with 7 bases matching TRBD1. The junction had 5 bases not matched to a gene; V was cut back by 6 bases and J by 0 bases. The CDR3 is 14 residues long. Germline-derived CDR1 and CDR2 are DFQATT and SNEGSKA (reference sequence). This CDR3 is CSAPGQYSNQPQHF. CDR3 in DNA: TGCAGTGCCCCGGGACAGTATAGCAATCAGCCCCAGCATTTT.

This clonotype was observed at least ten times. The chain uses TRBV10-3 and TRBJ2-1; 12 bases line up with TRBD2. V shed 7 bases, J shed 4 bases, and the junction held 5 bases outside the gene matches. The CDR3 is 15 amino acids. Germline loops: CDR1 ENHRY, CDR2 SYGVKD. The CDR3 spells CAIKPTSGGYNEQFF. Written as DNA, the CDR3 is TGTGCCATCAAGCCTACTAGCGGGGGGTACAATGAGCAGTTCTTC.

The chain has TRBV10-3 and TRBJ2-3, with D perhaps TRBD2 (5 bases). The germline V gene has CDR1 ENHRY and CDR2 SYGVKD. The CDR3 has 13 amino acids. The ends were cut back, 2 bases at V and 8 bases at J, with 11 bases in the middle. The DNA for the CDR3 is TGTGCCATCAGTGAGGGGAGCGCGGGTACGCAGTATTTT. Its protein product is CAISEGSAGTQYF.

The chain has TRBV27 and TRBJ2-3, with 10 positions matching TRBD2. Germline V CDR1 and CDR2: MNHEY, SMNVEV (reference sequence). With V trimmed by 6 bases and J by 1 base, 7 bases remained unmatched. The CDR3 consists of 16 residues. The CDR3 bases are TGTGCCAGCAGCACGGCCGGGACTAGCGGCACAGATACGCAGTATTTT. Translated, it gives CASSTAGTSGTDTQYF.

The rearrangement uses TRBV12-3 or TRBV12-4 and TRBJ2-1, with a weak D call TRBD2 (5 bases). Trimming removed 7 bases at V and 5 bases at J, with 21 bases between. The length of the CDR3 is 16 residues. Here the CDR3 reads CASTAVHNAGDNEQFF. The CDR3 DNA reads as TGTGCCAGCACAGCAGTACACAACGCGGGTGACAATGAGCAGTTCTTC.

This chain links TRBV29-1 with TRBJ2-1, with D perhaps matching TRBD1 (5 bases). This CDR3 region has 12 residues. CDR1 SQVTM and CDR2 ANQGSEA come from the germline V gene. V was clipped by 6 bases and J by 5 bases, with 11 bases between them. The CDR3, as DNA: TGCAGCGTCGTGAAAGGGGACAATGAGCAGTTCTTC. Amino acid sequence: CSVVKGDNEQFF.

As for this clonotype: Its ends do not fully match the called genes, so a read error is possible. The V call is TRBV12-3 or TRBV12-4, the J call TRBJ1-3, with TRBD1 matching 8 bases. This CDR3 is built from 15 residues. Here the CDR3 reads CAGSPGQGPGNTIYF. For the CDR3, the DNA is TGTGCCGGCAGTCCCGGACAGGGCCCTGGAAACACCATATATTTT.

This clonotype was detected once. The chain carries TRBV7-3 and TRBJ2-3, with D perhaps matching TRBD1 (6 bases). CDR1 and CDR2 (germline): SGHTA, FQGTGA. The CDR3 covers 15 residues. V lost 3 bases, J lost 1 base, and 11 bases lay in between. CDR3 in amino acids: CASSLGAGCTDTQYF. In nucleotides, the CDR3 is TGTGCCAGCAGCTTGGGGGCAGGATGCACAGATACGCAGTATTTT.

This clonotype was detected a few times. This rearrangement joins TRBV3-1 to TRBJ1-4; D is undetermined. The V gene lost 4 bases and the J gene lost 8 bases, with 17 bases spanning the gap. The CDR3 runs to 15 residues. Looked up from germline, CDR1 is LGHDT and CDR2 is YNNKEL (reference sequence). The CDR3 protein is CASSPQTGRSEKLFF. CDR3 coding DNA: TGTGCCAGCAGCCCACAAACCGGACGTTCCGAAAAACTGTTTTTT.

The genes are TRBV4-3 and TRBJ2-7, with D perhaps TRBD1 (6 bases). From germline, CDR1 is LGHNA and CDR2 YSLEER. The ends were cut back, 3 bases at V and 0 bases at J, with 15 bases in the middle. The CDR3 has 16 residues. The chain's CDR3 is CASSQEYRASSYEQYF. The CDR3 DNA is TGCGCCAGCAGCCAGGAATACAGGGCGAGCTCCTACGAGCAGTACTTC.

This clonotype was seen only a few times. This chain uses TRBV5-1 with TRBJ1-4; TRBD1 aligns across 9 bases. V shed 5 bases, J shed 3 bases, and the junction held 5 bases outside the gene matches. From germline, CDR1 is SGHRS and CDR2 YFSETQ. The CDR3 sequence is 15 residues long. The CDR3 reads CASSLQGASNEKLFF. CDR3 DNA sequence: TGCGCCAGCAGTCTACAGGGGGCGTCTAATGAAAAACTGTTTTTT. Full variable domain (outside the CDR3, taken from reference TRBV5-1 and TRBJ1-4): KAGVTQTPRYLIKTRGQQVTLSCSPISGHRSVSWYQQTPGQGLQFLFEYFSETQRNKGNFPGRFSGRQFSNSRSEMNVSTLELGDSALYLCASSLQGASNEKLFFGSGTQLSVL.

The table lists this clonotype with a few counts. The chain couples TRBV20-1 to TRBJ1-5; 10 bases are shared with TRBD1. V trimming: 2 bases; J trimming: 0 bases; junction bases outside the gene matches: 10. CDR3 size: 18 residues. Germline V lookup: CDR1 DFQATT, CDR2 SNEGSKA (reference sequence). CDR3 sequence: CSARQSRDRGYSNQPQHF. CDR3 in DNA: TGCAGTGCTAGACAGTCCCGGGACAGGGGATATAGCAATCAGCCCCAGCATTTT.

The rearrangement joins TRBV10-3 to TRBJ1-2; 10 bases fit TRBD1. There are 16 residues in the CDR3. CDR1 is ENHRY and CDR2 is SYGVKD in the germline V gene. Trimming cost V 4 bases and J 4 bases; bases outside gene matches: 9. The CDR3 here is CAISGPTTGGVYGYTF. CDR3 nucleotide sequence: TGTGCCATCAGTGGGCCGACGACAGGGGGCGTCTATGGCTACACCTTC.

This clonotype was picked up a small number of times. V usage is TRBV7-9 and J usage is TRBJ2-4; D unclear. The CDR3 runs 12 residues. V lost 4 bases and J 13 bases, leaving 14 bases between the germline ends. Germline loops: CDR1 SEHNR, CDR2 FQNEAQ (reference sequence). The CDR3 loop reads CASSSHDYVQYF. As DNA, the CDR3 is TGTGCCAGCAGCTCGCATGATTACGTGCAGTACTTC. The entire variable domain, with the rest obtained from reference TRBV7-9 and TRBJ2-4, is as follows: DTGVSQNPRHKITKRGQNVTFRCDPISEHNRLYWYRQTLGQGPEFLTYFQNEAQLEKSRLLSDRFSAERPKGSFSTLEIQRTEQGDSAMYLCASSSHDYVQYFGAGTRLSVL.

In its sample, this clonotype was seen a few times. CDR3: CAWSTGTGSYDEQFF. The CDR3 coding sequence is TGTGCCTGGTCTACCGGGACAGGGAGTTACGATGAGCAGTTCTTC. The chain recombines TRBV30 with TRBJ2-1; 9 positions match TRBD1. Trimming at V came to 5 bases and at J to 8 bases, leaving 13 bases not matched to a gene. This CDR3 is 15 amino acids long. In germline, CDR1 is GTSNPN, CDR2 SVGIG (reference sequence).

This clonotype has only a few counts. The chain couples TRBV7-2 to TRBJ2-3; a weak D match, TRBD2 (6 bases). The CDR3 is 14 residues long. Deletions cut 10 bases from V and 4 bases from J, with 18 bases between. Germline CDR1 is SGHTA and CDR2 is FQGNSA. CDR3 region: CATRFGGNPDTQYF. CDR3 in DNA: TGTGCCACTCGGTTTGGGGGGAACCCAGATACGCAGTATTTT.

This clonotype appeared a few times. The chain couples TRBV4-2 to TRBJ2-1, with D possibly matching TRBD1 (6 bases). CDR1 LGHNA and CDR2 YNFKEQ come from the germline V gene. The CDR3 is made up of 12 amino acids. The V end lost 0 bases, the J end lost 13 bases, and 10 bases lay between the germline ends. For the CDR3, the DNA is TGTGCCAGCAGCCAAGAAACAGGGTCACAGTTCTTC. Protein product: CASSQETGSQFF.

This clonotype was detected a few times. The V and J genes are TRBV5-1 and TRBJ2-7; no clear D gene. Trimming left V 0 bases short and J 1 base short, with 8 bases between. The CDR3 consists of 14 residues. CDR1 and CDR2 (germline): SGHRS, YFSETQ. CDR3 coding DNA: TGCGCCAGCAGCTTGGCGGTCCCTTCCTACGAGCAGTACTTC. It specifies CASSLAVPSYEQYF.